This passage covers 5 T cell receptor beta chains from one sample sequenced in a study of blood T cells in healthy people across ages. Combining a sample-barcoded 5' primer with a J-beta primer mix, a second PCR ran for about 7 to 11 cycles. TCRdb reprocessed the 5' RACE reads via MiXCR and lists one record per CDR3 protein. This sample has about 1.8 million distinct CDR3 sequences, with about 49% found just once. Material: blood. The receptors here all came from a woman between 35 and 50 years old in good health.

This clonotype was seen only a few times. The chain uses TRBV7-2 and TRBJ2-3; tentative D call: TRBD2 (7 bases). Looked up from germline, CDR1 is SGHTA and CDR2 is FQGNSA. Trimming took 1 base from V and 9 from J, leaving 17 bases between them. The CDR3 contains 15 residues. This CDR3 reads CASSLEGGSHRTQYF. The CDR3 region has the DNA TGTGCCAGCAGCTTAGAGGGGGGGTCCCATAGAACGCAGTATTTT.

J is TRBJ2-7 and V is TRBV4-3; D is undetermined. The CDR3 consists of 14 residues. The V end was cut by 0 bases, the J end by 7 bases, with 13 bases between. CDR1 is LGHNA, CDR2 YSLEER, per germline. This CDR3 is CASSQDAWSHEQYF. The CDR3 bases are TGCGCCAGCAGCCAAGATGCGTGGAGCCATGAGCAGTACTTC.

The table lists this clonotype with a few counts. The chain carries TRBV7-9 and TRBJ1-2; the D gene is possibly TRBD1 (6 bases). This CDR3 has 15 residues. The germline V gene has CDR1 SEHNR and CDR2 FQNEAQ (reference sequence). Trimming removed 1 base at V and 7 bases at J, with 16 bases between. In DNA form, the CDR3 reads TGTGCCAGCAGCTTAGGCGACAGAACAGGGTTTGGCTACACCTTC. Its protein is CASSLGDRTGFGYTF. Using reference TRBV7-9 and TRBJ1-2 for the parts outside the CDR3, the full variable domain is DTGVSQNPRHKITKRGQNVTFRCDPISEHNRLYWYRQTLGQGPEFLTYFQNEAQLEKSRLLSDRFSAERPKGSFSTLEIQRTEQGDSAMYLCASSLGDRTGFGYTFGSGTRLTVV.

This clonotype was picked up one time. V is TRBV27 and J is TRBJ1-4; D gene ambiguous. The germline V and J ends were trimmed by 4 bases and 3 bases, with 12 bases remaining between them. Per the germline V gene, CDR1 is MNHEY and CDR2 is SMNVEV (reference sequence). This CDR3 comprises 15 residues. The CDR3 DNA reads TGTGCCAGCAGTTCCGGATGGAGGGCTAATGAAAAACTGTTTTTT. It specifies CASSSGWRANEKLFF.

A few counts support this clonotype. The chain employs TRBV10-2 and TRBJ2-1; 11 positions agree with TRBD2. J lost 4 bases, V lost 7 bases, and 6 bases had no gene match. This CDR3 contains 15 residues. The V gene's germline CDR1 is WSHSY and CDR2 SAAADI. CDR3 coding DNA: TGCGCCAGCACTTCGGGACTAGCGGTATACAATGAGCAGTTCTTC. As protein: CASTSGLAVYNEQFF.